These 15 T cell receptor beta chains came from one sample sequenced in a study of T cell responses to AZD1222 COVID-19 vaccine. This table comes from immunoSEQ multiplex PCR, and its TCRdb copy is limited to in-frame clones, with some not included. The top ten hold around 1.6% of the sample, which has some 150,000 clones, 85% to 95% seen once. The sample was peripheral blood, taken on day 0 of AZD1222 vaccination. The receptors shown here come from an adult in good health.

The V call is TRBV14, the J call TRBJ2-4, with D uncertain. CDR3 size: 16 residues. Germline CDR1 and CDR2: SGHDN and FVKESK. Trimming took 0 bases from V and 4 from J, leaving 13 bases between them. CDR3 sequence reads: CASSQDGLGTKNIQYF. The DNA of the CDR3 is TGTGCCAGCAGCCAAGATGGGCTAGGCACAAAAAACATTCAGTACTTC. Supplemented by reference TRBV14 and TRBJ2-4, the full variable domain reads EAGVTQFPSHSVIEKGQTVTLRCDPISGHDNLYWYRRVMGKEIKFLLHFVKESKQDESGMPNNRFLAERTGGTYSTLKVQPAELEDSGVYFCASSQDGLGTKNIQYFGAGTRLSVL.

The gene calls are TRBV6-5 and TRBJ1-5; no definite D call. Trimming stripped 8 bases from V and 2 bases from J, with 7 bases between. Germline V gene data show CDR1 as MNHEY and CDR2 as SVGAGI. The CDR3 has 12 residues. DNA of the CDR3: TGTGCCAGCTCCGAGGGCAATCAGCCCCAGCATTTT. Encoded protein: CASSEGNQPQHF.

The rearrangement uses TRBV19 and TRBJ2-2; D might be TRBD1 (5 bases). Germline V gene sequence: CDR1 LNHDA, CDR2 SQIVND (reference sequence). Deletions cut 6 bases from V and 4 bases from J, with 18 bases between. The CDR3 consists of 16 residues. CDR3 loop: CASSSGTGIVTGELFF. The CDR3 nucleotides read TGTGCCAGTAGCTCCGGTACAGGTATAGTCACCGGGGAGCTGTTTTTT.

The chain is built from TRBV14 and TRBJ2-5, with D unclear. The CDR3 spans 16 residues. CDR1 and CDR2 (germline): SGHDN, FVKESK. V was pared by 4 bases and J by 0 bases, with 15 bases between. The CDR3 is CASSLTFGVNQETQYF. CDR3 nucleotides: TGTGCCAGCAGCCTAACCTTTGGGGTTAACCAAGAGACCCAGTACTTC.

The chain employs TRBV19 and TRBJ2-7, with TRBD1 matching over 8 bases. Germline assignment: CDR1 LNHDA and CDR2 SQIVND (reference sequence). The length of the CDR3 is 14 residues. V lost 5 bases, J lost 2 bases, and 5 bases stayed unmatched. CDR3: CASSLTGVAYEQYF. The DNA of the CDR3 is TGTGCCAGTAGTTTGACAGGGGTAGCCTACGAGCAGTACTTC. The variable domain in full, completed from reference TRBV19 and TRBJ2-7, reads DGGITQSPKYLFRKEGQNVTLSCEQNLNHDAMYWYRQDPGQGLRLIYYSQIVNDFQKGDIAEGYSVSREKKESFPLTVTSAQKNPTAFYLCASSLTGVAYEQYFGPGTRLTVT.

This clone was observed a single time. CDR3 residues: CARLDRTNRGNEQFF. As DNA, the CDR3 is TGTGCCCGGTTGGACCGGACCAACAGGGGAAATGAGCAGTTCTTC. The genes are TRBV30 and TRBJ2-1, with 7 positions matching TRBD1. J was trimmed by 7 bases and V by 8 bases; bases with no gene match: 17. The CDR3 contains 15 residues. Germline V lookup: CDR1 GTSNPN, CDR2 SVGIG (reference sequence).

The chain couples TRBV11-2 to TRBJ2-5; D is uncertain. Germline V gives CDR1 SGHAT, CDR2 FQNNGV. Trimming stripped 10 bases from V and 5 bases from J, with 8 bases between. The CDR3 is made up of 10 amino acids. The CDR3 nucleotides are TGTGCCACGGACGAGGAGACCCAGTACTTC. This translates into CATDEETQYF. Supplemented by reference TRBV11-2 and TRBJ2-5, the full variable domain reads EAGVAQSPRYKIIEKRQSVAFWCNPISGHATLYWYQQILGQGPKLLIQFQNNGVVDDSQLPKDRFSAERLKGVDSTLKIQPAKLEDSAVYLCATDEETQYFGPGTRLLVL.

This rearrangement joins TRBV11-3 to TRBJ2-3; 14 bases line up with TRBD2. Germline CDR1 is SGHNT and CDR2 is YENEEA. V shed 5 bases and J 2 bases; nucleotides not matched to a gene: 9. The CDR3 length is 18 residues. CDR3 in DNA: TGTGCCAGCAGCGTCGGACTAGCGGGGGGACTAAACACAGATACGCAGTATTTT. This codes for CASSVGLAGGLNTDTQYF.

The chain is built from TRBV27 and TRBJ1-1, with D tentatively TRBD1 (5 bases). The V gene's germline CDR1 is MNHEY and CDR2 SMNVEV (reference sequence). The germline V and J ends were trimmed by 8 bases and 3 bases, with 19 bases remaining between them. The CDR3 contains 15 residues. The CDR3 bases are TGTGCCAGCGGACTATTGGGACTTCCGGACACTGAAGCTTTCTTT. Translated, it gives CASGLLGLPDTEAFF.

The chain links TRBV5-1 to TRBJ2-7; no firm D call. The CDR3 covers 11 residues. V lost 0 bases and J lost 6, with 4 bases in between. Per the germline V gene, CDR1 is SGHRS and CDR2 is YFSETQ. The CDR3 DNA follows: TGCGCCAGCAGCTTGGAGTCCGAGCAGTACTTC. Its protein is CASSLESEQYF. Combining the CDR3 with reference TRBV5-1 and TRBJ2-7 gives the whole variable domain KAGVTQTPRYLIKTRGQQVTLSCSPISGHRSVSWYQQTPGQGLQFLFEYFSETQRNKGNFPGRFSGRQFSNSRSEMNVSTLELGDSALYLCASSLESEQYFGPGTRLTVT.

The rearrangement links TRBV5-1 to TRBJ2-2, with D possibly TRBD1 on 6 matching bases. Germline V gene lookup returns CDR1 SGHRS and CDR2 YFSETQ. Trimming left V 4 bases short and J 8 bases short, with 9 bases between. This CDR3 has 12 residues. CDR3 DNA: TGCGCCAGCAGCGCTGACAGGGGGGAGCTGTTTTTT. Its protein is CASSADRGELFF.

J is TRBJ2-7 and V is TRBV14; D remains unclear. Looked up from germline, CDR1 is SGHDN and CDR2 is FVKESK. This CDR3 is 14 amino acids long. Trimming pared 0 bases from V and 4 bases from J, leaving 10 bases between. The CDR3 protein is CASSQDRQTYEQYF. In DNA form, the CDR3 reads TGTGCCAGCAGCCAAGATCGGCAGACGTACGAGCAGTACTTC. Supplemented by reference TRBV14 and TRBJ2-7, the full variable domain reads EAGVTQFPSHSVIEKGQTVTLRCDPISGHDNLYWYRRVMGKEIKFLLHFVKESKQDESGMPNNRFLAERTGGTYSTLKVQPAELEDSGVYFCASSQDRQTYEQYFGPGTRLTVT.

CDR3 residues: CASSPMGWGSGYTF. Written as DNA, the CDR3 is TGTGCCAGCAGCCCCATGGGATGGGGCTCTGGCTACACCTTC. V is TRBV5-4 and J is TRBJ1-2; tentative D call: TRBD1 (5 bases). V shed 4 bases and J shed 7 bases, with 17 bases lying between them. Germline CDR1 SGHNT, CDR2 YYREEE (reference sequence). The CDR3 is 14 amino acids. The variable domain in full, completed from reference TRBV5-4 and TRBJ1-2, reads ETGVTQSPTHLIKTRGQQVTLRCSSQSGHNTVSWYQQALGQGPQFIFQYYREEENGRGNFPPRFSGLQFPNYSSELNVNALELDDSALYLCASSPMGWGSGYTFGSGTRLTVV.

The rearrangement links TRBV5-1 to TRBJ2-5; tentatively, D is TRBD2 (5 bases). Germline CDR1 is SGHRS and CDR2 is YFSETQ. The CDR3 spans 14 residues. V lost 3 bases and J 4 bases, leaving 13 bases between the germline ends. The CDR3 DNA reads as TGCGCCAGCAGCTGGGAGCCCTCCGTAGAGACCCAGTACTTC. Residues: CASSWEPSVETQYF.

The V and J genes are TRBV6-1 and TRBJ2-3; D call uncertain. V shed 4 bases and J shed 0 bases, with 20 bases lying between them. The CDR3 contains 18 residues. From germline, CDR1 is MNHNS and CDR2 SASEGT. Here the CDR3 DNA reads TGTGCCAGCAGTGTTACCTGGAGAGCGTTCGCTAGCACAGATACGCAGTATTTT. Translated: CASSVTWRAFASTDTQYF.